These T cell receptor beta chains were read from a single sample in a study of blood T cell repertoires in COVID-19. Libraries were prepared by immunoSEQ multiplex PCR; TCRdb keeps only in-frame clonotypes and omits some of them. This sample has about 60,000 clones, with roughly 83% found just once. Sequencing used peripheral blood. All receptors derive from a man aged 45 to 65 with COVID-19, enrolled during active disease. The CDR3 runs from the conserved cysteine through the conserved F or W. The D gene is left open where the match is weak. Clone size appears in some rows only: once, few, many, or a class for an expanded clone.

TRBV28	NA	TRBJ2-7	NA	TGTGCCACCCAGACAGGGAGGACCTACGAGCAGTACTTC	CATQTGRTYEQYF
TRBV27	NA	TRBJ2-1	NA	TGTGCCAGCAGTTTAGTAGCGAATTCCTACAATGAGCAGTTCTTC	CASSLVANSYNEQFF
TRBV7-9	TRBD2	TRBJ2-1	NA	TGTGCCAGCAGCTTACTGCCGGGAGGGTACAATGAGCAGTTCTTC	CASSLLPGGYNEQFF
TRBV4-1	NA	TRBJ2-1	NA	TGCGCCAGCAGCCAAGTGACCACGGGGGGCTTGGAGCAGTTCTTC	CASSQVTTGGLEQFF
TRBV13	TRBD2	TRBJ2-3	NA	TGTGCCAGCAGCTTAATTAGCGGGAGAGCAGATACGCAGTATTTT	CASSLISGRADTQYF
TRBV19	TRBD2	TRBJ2-3	once	TGTGCCAGCACGCCAAGGTTGCGGGAGTTAACAGATACGCAGTATTTT	CASTPRLRELTDTQYF
TRBV5-1	TRBD2	TRBJ2-1	NA	TGCGCCAGCAGCTCTGGGACTAGCGATTATAATGAGCAGTTCTTC	CASSSGTSDYNEQFF
TRBV6-4	NA	TRBJ2-1	NA	TGTGCCAGCAGTGACTCTCAGCGTAGCTCCTACAATGAGCAGTTCTTC	CASSDSQRSSYNEQFF
TRBV11-2	NA	TRBJ2-1	few	TGTGCCAGCAGCTTAGAGGCTAGCTCCCGTGAGCAGTTCTTC	CASSLEASSREQFF
TRBV29-1	NA	TRBJ2-1	NA	TGCAGCGTTGAAGTCGGAGAAGGTACTGAGCAGTTCTTC	CSVEVGEGTEQFF
TRBV7-3	NA	TRBJ2-1	NA	TGTGCCAGCAGCATTAGCGGAAACTCCTACAATGAGCAGTTCTTC	CASSISGNSYNEQFF
TRBV19	NA	TRBJ2-4	NA	TGTGCCAGTAGTAGGCAGACAGCGGGTAAAAACATTCAGTACTTC	CASSRQTAGKNIQYF
TRBV11-3	NA	TRBJ2-1	once	TGTGCCAGCAGCAACGGGATGTACAATGAGCAGTTCTTC	CASSNGMYNEQFF
TRBV28	TRBD2	TRBJ2-1	NA	TGTGCCAGCAGTTCCTTAGCGGGGGGGGCCTACAATGAGCAGTTCTTC	CASSSLAGGAYNEQFF
TRBV19	NA	TRBJ1-2	NA	TGTGCCAGCCTGGGAGCTGATGGCTACACCTTC	CASLGADGYTF
TRBV2	NA	TRBJ1-5	NA	TGTGCCAGCAGTGACACAGGGAGTGTACAGCCCCAGCATTTT	CASSDTGSVQPQHF
TRBV19	NA	TRBJ1-5	NA	TGTGCCAGTAATTCTGACAGAATCAATCAGCCCCAGCATTTT	CASNSDRINQPQHF
TRBV11-3	TRBD1	TRBJ2-2	many	TGTGCCAGCAGCCCCGGGACAGTAAACACCGGGGAGCTGTTTTTT	CASSPGTVNTGELFF
TRBV10-3	NA	TRBJ2-3	NA	TGTGCCATCAGTGAGTCGAGGGGGGGTTGGGCGACAGATACGCAGTATTTT	CAISESRGGWATDTQYF
TRBV28	NA	TRBJ1-2	NA	TGTGCCAGCAGTCCGACAGGAGAGTATGGCTACACCTTC	CASSPTGEYGYTF
TRBV9	NA	TRBJ1-1	NA	TGTGCCAGCAGCGCGCAGGGGCATCAGAGGACTGAAGCTTTCTTT	CASSAQGHQRTEAFF
TRBV18	NA	TRBJ2-3	NA	TGTGCCAGCTCACCATTTACCCAGACCAGGGATACGCAGTATTTT	CASSPFTQTRDTQYF
TRBV2	NA	TRBJ1-5	NA	TGTGCCAGCAGCGGCAGGGCCAATCAGCCCCAGCATTTT	CASSGRANQPQHF
TRBV4-3	NA	TRBJ2-7	NA	TGCGCCAGCAGCCAAGAATATCACAGTACCTACGAGCAGTACTTC	CASSQEYHSTYEQYF
TRBV6-2/TRBV6-3	NA	TRBJ2-4	NA	TGTGCCAGCAGTTCCGCGGGGGCTAGAAACATTCAGTACTTC	CASSSAGARNIQYF
TRBV11-2	TRBD1	TRBJ1-2	few	TGTGCCAGCAGCCCGACAGGGGGCGGTTATGGCTACACCTTC	CASSPTGGGYGYTF
TRBV14	NA	TRBJ1-1	NA	TGTGCCAGCAGCCAAGCGGGGGGTGGGAACACTGAAGCTTTCTTT	CASSQAGGGNTEAFF
TRBV28	NA	TRBJ1-4	once	TGTGCCAGCAGTTTATTGGGGAGCGGAAAACTGTTTTTT	CASSLLGSGKLFF
TRBV3-1/TRBV3-2	TRBD1	TRBJ2-4	NA	TGTGCCAGCAGCCCGACAGGGGTTGACAAAAACATTCAGTACTTC	CASSPTGVDKNIQYF
TRBV3-1/TRBV3-2	TRBD2	TRBJ2-1	NA	TGTGCCAGCAGGCGGGAGTCGAAGCAGTTCTTC	CASRRESKQFF
TRBV7-9	TRBD2	TRBJ2-1	NA	TGTGCCAGCAGCTTATTAGCGGGAGAATACAATGAGCAGTTCTTC	CASSLLAGEYNEQFF
TRBV21-1	NA	TRBJ1-5	NA	TGTGCCAGCAGCAAAGTAGCCGGGGGGGAAGAGCCCCAGCATTTT	CASSKVAGGEEPQHF
TRBV19	TRBD1	TRBJ2-1	NA	TGTGCCAGTAGTCCGTGGTTGGGGCTCGGACAGGGGGCAACTGATGAGCAGTTCTTC	CASSPWLGLGQGATDEQFF
TRBV15	NA	TRBJ1-1	NA	TGTGCCACCAGCAGAGTGCCCCCGGGACTTCAACTCACTGAAGCTTTCTTT	CATSRVPPGLQLTEAFF
TRBV2	NA	TRBJ2-3	NA	TGTGCCAGCAGGTTCGGGTCTCCCACAGATACGCAGTATTTT	CASRFGSPTDTQYF
TRBV5-1	TRBD1	TRBJ2-7	NA	TGCGCCAGCAGACCAGGACAGGGCTACGAGCAGTACTTC	CASRPGQGYEQYF
TRBV6-4	TRBD2	TRBJ2-5	NA	TGTGCCAGCAGTTTCCGGAAGGCTAGCGGGAGAGGAGAGGAGACCCAGTACTTC	CASSFRKASGRGEETQYF
TRBV5-1	NA	TRBJ1-1	NA	TGCGCCAGCAGCTTGGGCCTGAGGAACACTGAAGCTTTCTTT	CASSLGLRNTEAFF
TRBV7-9	TRBD2	TRBJ2-2	NA	TGTGCCAGCAGCTTTGGGAGGGCCGGGGTCGGCGGGGAGCTGTTTTTT	CASSFGRAGVGGELFF
TRBV29-1	NA	TRBJ2-1	NA	TGCAGCGGACGGACAGACTACAATGAGCAGTTCTTC	CSGRTDYNEQFF
TRBV15	TRBD1	TRBJ2-1	NA	TGTGCCACCAGCAGATCAACTGGACAGGGGGCGCACAATGAGCAGTTCTTC	CATSRSTGQGAHNEQFF
TRBV6-5	NA	TRBJ2-3	once	TGTGCCAGCAGGAGATCAGATACGCAGTATTTT	CASRRSDTQYF
TRBV7-2	TRBD2	TRBJ2-2	NA	TGTGCCAGCAGCTTAGCTAGCGGGGCCGCGAACACCGGGGAGCTGTTTTTT	CASSLASGAANTGELFF
TRBV30	NA	TRBJ2-5	NA	TGTGCCTGGAGTGTAACGGGCCCAGGAGGGGAGTACTTC	CAWSVTGPGGEYF
TRBV30	TRBD2	TRBJ2-3	NA	TGTGCCTGGAGTGTACCTGGCGGGAGTTGGGATACGCAGTATTTT	CAWSVPGGSWDTQYF
TRBV5-1	TRBD2	TRBJ2-1	NA	TGCGCCAGCAGACCCTCGACTAGCGGGAGGGGTAATGAGCAGTTCTTC	CASRPSTSGRGNEQFF
TRBV19	NA	TRBJ2-1	NA	TGTGCCAGTAGTAAGGACTGGGAAGGAGAGCAGTTCTTC	CASSKDWEGEQFF
TRBV9	NA	TRBJ2-1	once	TGTGCCAGCAGCGCCCTAGGGGGACGGATTTACAATGAGCAGTTCTTC	CASSALGGRIYNEQFF
TRBV21-1	NA	TRBJ2-7	large	TGTGCCAGCAGCAAAGAACCACCCGGACTCACCTACGAGCAGTACTTC	CASSKEPPGLTYEQYF
TRBV28	NA	TRBJ1-2	NA	TGTGCCAGCAGGGAGGTGAGCGGCTACACCTTC	CASREVSGYTF
TRBV6-5	NA	TRBJ1-6	NA	TGTGCCAGCAGTTTCAGAAATTCACCCCTCCACTTT	CASSFRNSPLHF
TRBV7-6	NA	TRBJ2-3	few	TGTGCCAGCAGCTTCACGGACAGATACACAGATACGCAGTATTTT	CASSFTDRYTDTQYF
TRBV5-1	TRBD1	TRBJ1-1	NA	TGCGCCAGCACCTACAGGGACAGGGGGGGCAGGCAGGACACTGAAGCTTTCTTT	CASTYRDRGGRQDTEAFF
TRBV5-5	TRBD1	TRBJ2-1	NA	TGTGCCAGCAGACAGGGACAGGGGAACTACAATGAGCAGTTCTTC	CASRQGQGNYNEQFF
TRBV28	TRBD1	TRBJ1-4	NA	TGTGCCAGCAGTTCACCGGGACAGCAGATTAATGAAAAACTGTTTTTT	CASSSPGQQINEKLFF
TRBV18	NA	TRBJ2-7	NA	TGTGCCAGCTCACCATACCGGGACTACGAGCAGTACTTC	CASSPYRDYEQYF
TRBV6-5	NA	TRBJ2-7	NA	TGTGCCAGCAGTTACCAGGGAACAGGCGGTACGTACGAGCAGTACTTC	CASSYQGTGGTYEQYF